This T cell receptor (beta chain) was obtained from a study of cytomegalovirus exposure and HLA in healthy donors. Study results and caveats: The study labeled more than 150 TCR beta chains cytomegalovirus-associated. Most TCRs appeared rarely, but some public TCRs recurred in many donors. Reported performance of the classifier showed diagnosis of cytomegalovirus status with high specificity and sensitivity. Within the 95 to 150 validation repertoires, first-cohort TCR clusters tended to co-occur, according to a later analysis.

TCRdb's copy holds only in-frame clones and misses some; the assay was immunoSEQ multiplex PCR. The profile shows under 200,000 clones, approximately 84% of them singletons. A word on this clone: The antigen is not known.

Germline loops: CDR1 PRHDT, CDR2 FYEKMQ (reference sequence). The CDR3 is 14 residues long. Trimming took 5 bases from V and 3 from J; bases not matched to a gene: 5. The sample comprised PBMCs. The clonotype was recovered from a man aged 18 to 30 in good health and CMV-seropositive. J is TRBJ2-3 and V is TRBV13; 7 positions match TRBD2. The CDR3 region is CASSALGRTDTQYF. In nucleotides, the CDR3 is TGTGCCAGCAGCGCCCTCGGGAGGACAGATACGCAGTATTTT.